The 13 T cell receptor beta chains given below trace back to one sample, sequenced in a study of blood T cell repertoires in COVID-19. Profiled with immunoSEQ multiplex PCR; TCRdb holds only in-frame clones, not every one. This sample has 250,000 to 300,000 clones, with 80% to 90% found just once. Sequencing input: peripheral blood. The receptors shown here come from a man younger than 40 with active or convalescent COVID-19.

This sequence joins TRBV3-1 (or the pseudogene TRBV3-2) and TRBJ2-5, with a tentative D call TRBD2 (6 bases). The CDR3 covers 17 residues. Trimming cost V 0 bases and J 5 bases, with 19 bases left between them. CDR1 and CDR2 from the germline V gene are LGHDT and YNNKEL (reference sequence). In DNA form, the CDR3 reads TGTGCCAGCAGCCAAGATCCGGGGACTGTTGGAGGTGAGACCCAGTACTTC. Amino acid sequence: CASSQDPGTVGGETQYF.

The V gene is TRBV5-1, the J gene TRBJ1-1; 8 bases are a match to TRBD1. J gave up 5 bases and V 2 bases, and 8 bases lay outside the gene matches. The germline V gene encodes CDR1 SGHRS and CDR2 YFSETQ. The CDR3 contains 15 residues. CDR3 amino acids: CASSFGSTGVTEAFF. The CDR3 region has the DNA TGCGCCAGCAGCTTTGGCTCGACAGGGGTGACTGAAGCTTTCTTT. The full variable domain, rest sourced from reference TRBV5-1 and TRBJ1-1, is KAGVTQTPRYLIKTRGQQVTLSCSPISGHRSVSWYQQTPGQGLQFLFEYFSETQRNKGNFPGRFSGRQFSNSRSEMNVSTLELGDSALYLCASSFGSTGVTEAFFGQGTRLTVV.

This CDR3 is CASSPAGQDKGEQYF. CDR3 nucleotides: TGTGCCAGCTCACCAGCGGGACAGGATAAGGGCGAGCAGTACTTC. The chain is built from TRBV18 and TRBJ2-7; 8 bases map to TRBD1. This CDR3 comprises 15 residues. V shed 2 bases, J shed 6 bases, and the junction held 9 bases outside the gene matches. Looked up from germline, CDR1 is KGHSH and CDR2 is LQKENI.

The J gene is TRBJ1-6, the V gene TRBV11-2; 7 bases are shared with TRBD1. CDR1 SGHAT and CDR2 FQNNGV come from the germline V gene. The CDR3 contains 17 residues. Germline trimming cut 5 bases from V and 0 bases from J; bases unmatched to any gene: 7. CDR3 nucleotides: TGTGCCAGCAGCGAGGTACAGGGGAGCTCCTATAATTCACCCCTCCACTTT. This sequence encodes CASSEVQGSSYNSPLHF. Supplemented by reference TRBV11-2 and TRBJ1-6, the full variable domain reads EAGVAQSPRYKIIEKRQSVAFWCNPISGHATLYWYQQILGQGPKLLIQFQNNGVVDDSQLPKDRFSAERLKGVDSTLKIQPAKLEDSAVYLCASSEVQGSSYNSPLHFGNGTRLTVT.

The chain recombines TRBV29-1 with TRBJ2-5; possible D gene TRBD1, 5 bases. This CDR3 is built from 15 residues. Germline V gene data show CDR1 as SQVTM and CDR2 as ANQGSEA. V was cut by 0 bases and J by 1 base, with 12 bases left in between. Here the CDR3 reads CSVEEGRTSQETQYF. CDR3 sequence (DNA): TGCAGCGTTGAAGAGGGGCGCACCTCCCAAGAGACCCAGTACTTC.

This rearrangement joins TRBV5-1 to TRBJ2-5; no firm D call. Germline V lookup: CDR1 SGHRS, CDR2 YFSETQ. Between the trimmed V and J ends, which lost 0 bases and 2 bases, there was a span of 5 bases. The CDR3 is 13 residues long. Here the CDR3 reads CASSLVQQETQYF. The CDR3 region has the DNA TGCGCCAGCAGCTTGGTACAGCAAGAGACCCAGTACTTC.

The chain joins TRBV7-9 to TRBJ1-2; the match to TRBD1 covers 10 bases. CDR1 is SEHNR, CDR2 FQNEAQ, per germline (reference sequence). This CDR3 has 15 residues. V was pared by 2 bases and J by 5 bases, with 5 bases of the junction left unmatched. This CDR3 reads CASSLFPGQGYGYTF. DNA for the CDR3: TGTGCCAGCAGCTTATTCCCGGGACAGGGGTATGGCTACACCTTC.

The chain carries TRBV4-2 and TRBJ1-6, with 8 bases identical to TRBD1. The length of the CDR3 is 17 residues. CDR1 and CDR2 from the germline V gene are LGHNA and YNFKEQ. Trimming removed 4 bases from V and 0 bases from J; junction bases left unmatched: 5. The CDR3, as DNA: TGTGCCAGCAGCCCGGGACAGGAGAGCTCCTATAATTCACCCCTCCACTTT. This gives the protein CASSPGQESSYNSPLHF.

J is TRBJ1-2 and V is TRBV19; D is perhaps TRBD1 (6 bases). Germline CDR1 is LNHDA and CDR2 is SQIVND (reference sequence). The CDR3 is 14 residues long. Trimming took 3 bases from V and 6 from J, leaving 14 bases between them. In DNA form, the CDR3 reads TGTGCCAGTAGTATTAGGGGACAAACCCATGGCTACACCTTC. Translation: CASSIRGQTHGYTF.

V usage is TRBV5-1 and J usage is TRBJ2-2, with 13 positions matching TRBD2. V shed 4 bases and J 1 base; nucleotides not matched to a gene: 1. The CDR3 runs 16 residues. Per germline, CDR1 SGHRS and CDR2 YFSETQ. As DNA, the CDR3 is TGCGCCAGCAGCGGGACTAGCGGGGTGAACACCGGGGAGCTGTTTTTT. Translation gives CASSGTSGVNTGELFF. The full variable domain, its missing parts supplied by reference TRBV5-1 and TRBJ2-2, is KAGVTQTPRYLIKTRGQQVTLSCSPISGHRSVSWYQQTPGQGLQFLFEYFSETQRNKGNFPGRFSGRQFSNSRSEMNVSTLELGDSALYLCASSGTSGVNTGELFFGEGSRLTVL.

This rearrangement joins TRBV12-3 or TRBV12-4 to TRBJ2-5; tentatively, D is TRBD1 (5 bases). The CDR3 loop spans 12 amino acids. Between the trimmed V and J ends, which lost 3 bases and 5 bases, there was a span of 7 bases. In DNA, the CDR3 is TGTGCCAGCAGTTTTCAGGGTGAGACCCAGTACTTC. Translated, it gives CASSFQGETQYF.

In this sample, this clone turned up once. J is TRBJ1-1 and V is TRBV10-3; the D is unclear. Germline V gene data show CDR1 as ENHRY and CDR2 as SYGVKD. The germline V and J ends were trimmed by 7 bases and 4 bases, with 16 bases remaining between them. There are 14 residues in the CDR3. The CDR3 spells CAINGKGGGTEAFF. Written as DNA, the CDR3 is TGTGCCATCAATGGAAAGGGAGGCGGCACTGAAGCTTTCTTT.

The chain couples TRBV28 to TRBJ2-5; 7 bases map to TRBD1. V shed 5 bases, J shed 5 bases, and the junction held 8 bases outside the gene matches. CDR3 size: 14 residues. Germline lookup yields CDR1 MDHEN and CDR2 SYDVKM. The DNA of the CDR3 is TGTGCCAGCAGTAAAACAGGGGTTTGGGAGACCCAGTACTTC. The encoded protein is CASSKTGVWETQYF.